The rows below give T cell receptor beta chains drawn from one sample of a study of PD-1 blockade in classical Hodgkin lymphoma. Sequencing was performed with immunoSEQ multiplex PCR; in TCRdb, only in-frame clones are kept and a portion is missing. Here the sample spans 26,000 or so clones, around 67% being singletons. The specimen was peripheral blood mononuclear cells (PBMCs), collected before the second cycle of nivolumab. The receptors come from a human donor with classical Hodgkin lymphoma. CDR3s include the opening cysteine and the closing phenylalanine or tryptophan. The D gene is left open where the match is weak. Size tells how often a clone was seen (once, few, many) or the class of an expanded clone, and some rows leave it out.

cdr3_nt cdr3_aa d_call j_call clone_size v_call
TGTGCCATCACCCCGGACGACAGGGAATCCTATGGCTACACCTTC CAITPDDRESYGYTF TRBD1 TRBJ1-2 NA TRBV10-3
TGTGCCAGCAGCATAGCGGCCTCTAGGGAGCAGTACTTC CASSIAASREQYF NA TRBJ2-7 few TRBV11-2
TGTGCCTGGAGCGACGCAGGGTTATCGGGTCATGAGCAGTTCTTC CAWSDAGLSGHEQFF NA TRBJ2-1 NA TRBV30
TGTGCCAGCAGCTTAGCGAGGGTTCGTGATACGCAGTATTTT CASSLARVRDTQYF NA TRBJ2-3 NA TRBV7-8
TGTGCCAGCAGCTTAGGTAGAGGGGGACAGCCCCAGCATTTT CASSLGRGGQPQHF NA TRBJ1-5 NA TRBV7-9
TGTGCCAGCAGCGCCAGCTGGCGGGGGGACAGAGCCTACGAGCAGTACTTC CASSASWRGDRAYEQYF NA TRBJ2-7 NA TRBV9
TGTGCCAGCTCCCGGGACGGCGCTAGCACAGATACGCAGTATTTT CASSRDGASTDTQYF NA TRBJ2-3 NA TRBV5-4
TGTGCCAGCAGCTTAGGACTAGCGGGAGATACGCAGTATTTT CASSLGLAGDTQYF TRBD2 TRBJ2-3 NA TRBV7-2
TGTGCCAGCAGCTTACTAGGGACAGGGAGTTTCAACACTGAAGCTTTCTTT CASSLLGTGSFNTEAFF TRBD1 TRBJ1-1 NA TRBV5-5
TGTGCCAGCAGCTCCGACAGGGCCACTGAAGCTTTCTTT CASSSDRATEAFF TRBD1 TRBJ1-1 once TRBV7-3
TGTGCCAGCTCCCGACAGCATAATGAAAAACTGTTTTTT CASSRQHNEKLFF NA TRBJ1-4 NA TRBV5-4
TGCAGCGTGGATATACGGAGGGACAGACTTTTCTTC CSVDIRRDRLFF TRBD1 TRBJ1-2 few TRBV29-1
TGTGCCAGCAGCCTCGAGCGCGGGAGCTACGAGCAGTACTTC CASSLERGSYEQYF TRBD2 TRBJ2-7 NA TRBV7-2
TGTGCCAGCAGCTTAGGGGGACCGAAGCAAGAGACCCAGTACTTC CASSLGGPKQETQYF NA TRBJ2-5 NA TRBV7-9